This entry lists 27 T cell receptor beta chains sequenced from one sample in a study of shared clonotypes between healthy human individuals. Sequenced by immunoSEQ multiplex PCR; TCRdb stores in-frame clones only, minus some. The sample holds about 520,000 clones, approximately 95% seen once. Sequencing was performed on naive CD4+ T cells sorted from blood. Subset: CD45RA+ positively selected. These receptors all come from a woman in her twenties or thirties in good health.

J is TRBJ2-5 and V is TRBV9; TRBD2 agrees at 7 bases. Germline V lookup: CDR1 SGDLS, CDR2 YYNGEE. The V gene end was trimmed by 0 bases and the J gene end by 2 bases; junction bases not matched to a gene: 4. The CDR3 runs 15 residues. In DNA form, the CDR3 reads TGTGCCAGCAGCGTAGGGGCAGCGGGGCAAGAGACCCAGTACTTC. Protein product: CASSVGAAGQETQYF.

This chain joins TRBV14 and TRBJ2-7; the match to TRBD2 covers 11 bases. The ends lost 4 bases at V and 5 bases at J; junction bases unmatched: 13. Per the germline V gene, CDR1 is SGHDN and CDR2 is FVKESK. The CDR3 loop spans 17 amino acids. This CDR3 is CASSRDATSGTRDEQYF. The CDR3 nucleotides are TGTGCCAGCAGCCGAGACGCGACTAGCGGGACCAGGGACGAGCAGTACTTC.

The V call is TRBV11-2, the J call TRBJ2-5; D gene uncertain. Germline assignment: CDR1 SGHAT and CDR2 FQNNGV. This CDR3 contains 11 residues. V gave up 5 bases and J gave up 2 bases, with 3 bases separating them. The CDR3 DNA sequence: TGTGCCAGCAGCCCTCAAGAGACCCAGTACTTC. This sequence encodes CASSPQETQYF.

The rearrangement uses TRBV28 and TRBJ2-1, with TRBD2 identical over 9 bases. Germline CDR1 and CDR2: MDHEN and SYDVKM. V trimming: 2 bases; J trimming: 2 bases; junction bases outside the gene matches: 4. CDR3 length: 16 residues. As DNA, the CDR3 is TGTGCCAGCAGTTTAGAAATAGCGGGAGCCTACAATGAGCAGTTCTTC. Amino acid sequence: CASSLEIAGAYNEQFF.

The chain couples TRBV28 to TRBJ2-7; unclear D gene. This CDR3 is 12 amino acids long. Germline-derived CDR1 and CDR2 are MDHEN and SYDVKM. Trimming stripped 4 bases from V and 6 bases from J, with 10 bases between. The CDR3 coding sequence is TGTGCCAGCAGTTCTGCATATGGCGAGCAGTACTTC. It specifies CASSSAYGEQYF.

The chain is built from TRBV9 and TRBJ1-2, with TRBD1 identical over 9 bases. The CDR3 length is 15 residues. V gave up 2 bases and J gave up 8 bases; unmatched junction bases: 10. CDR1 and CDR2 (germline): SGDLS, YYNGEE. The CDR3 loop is CASSVLDRGVKGYTF. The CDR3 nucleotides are TGTGCCAGCAGCGTCCTGGACAGGGGTGTGAAAGGCTACACCTTC. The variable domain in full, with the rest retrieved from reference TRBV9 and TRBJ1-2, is DSGVTQTPKHLITATGQRVTLRCSPRSGDLSVYWYQQSLDQGLQFLIQYYNGEERAKGNILERFSAQQFPDLHSELNLSSLELGDSALYFCASSVLDRGVKGYTFGSGTRLTVV.

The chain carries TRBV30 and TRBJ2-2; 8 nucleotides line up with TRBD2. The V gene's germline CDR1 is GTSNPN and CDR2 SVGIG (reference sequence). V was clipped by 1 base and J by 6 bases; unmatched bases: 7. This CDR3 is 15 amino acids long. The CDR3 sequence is CAWSGVAGSAGELFF. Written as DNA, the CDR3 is TGTGCCTGGAGTGGGGTAGCGGGATCGGCCGGGGAGCTGTTTTTT.

CDR3: CATKSQGGDYGYTF. For the CDR3, the DNA is TGTGCCACCAAATCCCAAGGGGGCGACTATGGCTACACCTTC. The chain employs TRBV18 and TRBJ1-2; 7 bases fit TRBD1. J was trimmed by 3 bases and V by 10 bases; bases with no gene match: 11. The V gene's germline CDR1 is KGHSH and CDR2 LQKENI. The CDR3 is made up of 14 amino acids.

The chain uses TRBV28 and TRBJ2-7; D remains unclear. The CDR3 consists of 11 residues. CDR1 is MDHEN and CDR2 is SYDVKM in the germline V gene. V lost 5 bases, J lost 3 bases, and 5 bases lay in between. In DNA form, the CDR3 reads TGTGCCAGCAGTACCTTCTACGAGCAGTACTTC. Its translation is CASSTFYEQYF.

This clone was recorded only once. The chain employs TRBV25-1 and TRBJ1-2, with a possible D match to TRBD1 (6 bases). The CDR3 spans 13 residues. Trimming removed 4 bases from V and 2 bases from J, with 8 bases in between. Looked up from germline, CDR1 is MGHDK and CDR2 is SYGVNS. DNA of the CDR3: TGTGCCAGCAGTGGGGGGCGCAACTATGGCTACACCTTC. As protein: CASSGGRNYGYTF.

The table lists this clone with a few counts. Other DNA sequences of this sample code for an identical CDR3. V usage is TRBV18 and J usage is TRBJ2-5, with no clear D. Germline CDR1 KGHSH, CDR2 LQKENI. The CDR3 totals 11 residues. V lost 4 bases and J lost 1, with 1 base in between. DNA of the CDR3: TGTGCCAGCTCACTCCAAGAGACCCAGTACTTC. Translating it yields CASSLQETQYF.

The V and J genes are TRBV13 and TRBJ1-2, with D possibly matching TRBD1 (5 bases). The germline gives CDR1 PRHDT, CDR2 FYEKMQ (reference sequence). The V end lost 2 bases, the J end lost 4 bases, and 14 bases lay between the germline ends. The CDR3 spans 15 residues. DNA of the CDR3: TGTGCCAGCAGCTTACGCGGGGCCGGAAGCTATGGCTACACCTTC. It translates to CASSLRGAGSYGYTF.

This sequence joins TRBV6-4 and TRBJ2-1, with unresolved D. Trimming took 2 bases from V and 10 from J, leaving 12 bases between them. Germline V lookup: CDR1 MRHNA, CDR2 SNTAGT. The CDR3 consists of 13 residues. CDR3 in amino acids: CASSDLVSREQFF. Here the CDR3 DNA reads TGTGCCAGCAGTGACCTGGTTTCACGGGAGCAGTTCTTC.

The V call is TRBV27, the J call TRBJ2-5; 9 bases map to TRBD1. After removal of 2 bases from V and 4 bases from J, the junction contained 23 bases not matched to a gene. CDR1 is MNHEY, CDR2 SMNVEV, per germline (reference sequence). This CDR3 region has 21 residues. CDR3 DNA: TGTGCCAGCAGTTTACAAGGACAGGGGACATTAGCGGGCCCGAGGGGAGAGACCCAGTACTTC. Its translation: CASSLQGQGTLAGPRGETQYF.

This chain's CDR3 is CASSPQGALQETQYF. The CDR3 DNA reads TGTGCCAGCTCACCCCAGGGGGCGTTGCAAGAGACCCAGTACTTC. The genes are TRBV18 and TRBJ2-5; 8 bases match TRBD1. CDR3 size: 15 residues. The V gene end was trimmed by 3 bases and the J gene end by 2 bases; junction bases not matched to a gene: 5. Per germline, CDR1 KGHSH and CDR2 LQKENI.

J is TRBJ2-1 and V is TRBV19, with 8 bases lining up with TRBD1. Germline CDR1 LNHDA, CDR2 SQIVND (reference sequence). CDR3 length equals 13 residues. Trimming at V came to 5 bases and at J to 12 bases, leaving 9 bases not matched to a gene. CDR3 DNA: TGTGCCAGTAGTGCCCTAGAGGGGACAGGGCAGTTCTTC. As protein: CASSALEGTGQFF.

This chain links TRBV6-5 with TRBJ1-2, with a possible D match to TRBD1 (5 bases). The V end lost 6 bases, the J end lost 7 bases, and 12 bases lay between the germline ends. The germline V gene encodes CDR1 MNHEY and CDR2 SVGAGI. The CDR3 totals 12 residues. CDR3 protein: CASSPRGIGYTF. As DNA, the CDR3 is TGTGCCAGCAGCCCTCGGGGGATTGGCTACACCTTC.

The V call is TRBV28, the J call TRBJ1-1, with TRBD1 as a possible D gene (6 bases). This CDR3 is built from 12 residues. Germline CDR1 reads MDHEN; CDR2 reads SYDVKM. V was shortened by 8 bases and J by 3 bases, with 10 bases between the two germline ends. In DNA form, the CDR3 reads TGTGCCAGCCGGACAGCCCACACTGAAGCTTTCTTT. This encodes CASRTAHTEAFF.

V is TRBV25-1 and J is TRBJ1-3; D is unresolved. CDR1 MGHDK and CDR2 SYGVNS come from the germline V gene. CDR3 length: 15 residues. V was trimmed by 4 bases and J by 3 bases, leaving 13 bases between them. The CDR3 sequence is CASSGSGLSGNTIYF. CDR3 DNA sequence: TGTGCCAGCAGTGGGTCCGGTCTCAGTGGAAACACCATATATTTT.

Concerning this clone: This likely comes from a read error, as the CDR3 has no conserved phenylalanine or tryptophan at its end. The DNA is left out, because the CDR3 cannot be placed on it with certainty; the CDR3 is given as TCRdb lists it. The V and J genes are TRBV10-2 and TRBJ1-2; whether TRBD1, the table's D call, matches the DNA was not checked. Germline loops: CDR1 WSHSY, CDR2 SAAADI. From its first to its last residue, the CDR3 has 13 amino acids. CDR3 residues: CASSESSGTGAAS.

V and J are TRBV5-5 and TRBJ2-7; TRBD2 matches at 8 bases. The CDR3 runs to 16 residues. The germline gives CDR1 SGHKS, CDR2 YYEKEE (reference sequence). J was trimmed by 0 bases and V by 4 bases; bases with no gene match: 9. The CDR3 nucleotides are TGTGCCAGCAGCGCTACTAGCGGACTTTACTCCTACGAGCAGTACTTC. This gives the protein CASSATSGLYSYEQYF.

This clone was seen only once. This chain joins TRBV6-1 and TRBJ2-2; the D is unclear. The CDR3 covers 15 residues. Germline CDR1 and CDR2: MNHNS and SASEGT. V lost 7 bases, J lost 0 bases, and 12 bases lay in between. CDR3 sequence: CASTVRESNTGELFF. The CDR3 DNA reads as TGTGCCAGCACCGTGAGAGAATCGAACACCGGGGAGCTGTTTTTT.

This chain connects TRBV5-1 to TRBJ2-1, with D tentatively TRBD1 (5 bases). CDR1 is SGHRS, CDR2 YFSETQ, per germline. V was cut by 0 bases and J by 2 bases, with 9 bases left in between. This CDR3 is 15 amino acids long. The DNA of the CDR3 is TGCGCCAGCAGCTTGGCTTCAGGGCCCTACAATGAGCAGTTCTTC. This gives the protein CASSLASGPYNEQFF.

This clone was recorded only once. DNA of the CDR3: TGTGCCAGCAGCTTAGTACCATACGCGGAGACCCAGTACTTC. Protein: CASSLVPYAETQYF. The chain recombines TRBV7-9 with TRBJ2-5; D ambiguous. Trimming removed 1 base from V and 5 bases from J, with 11 bases in between. The CDR3 consists of 14 residues. Germline-derived CDR1 and CDR2 are SEHNR and FQNEAQ (reference sequence).

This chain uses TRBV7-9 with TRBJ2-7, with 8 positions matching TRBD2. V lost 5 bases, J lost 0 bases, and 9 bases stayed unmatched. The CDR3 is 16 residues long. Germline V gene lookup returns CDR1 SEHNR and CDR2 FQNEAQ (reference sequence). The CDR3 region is CASSPLGSGDSYEQYF. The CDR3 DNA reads TGTGCCAGCAGCCCGTTAGGTAGCGGGGACTCCTACGAGCAGTACTTC.

The CDR3 region has the DNA TGTGCCAGCAGTTCAAATCAACCCGACGGGGTGGGAGGCTACACCTTC. Its protein product is CASSSNQPDGVGGYTF. This chain joins TRBV5-5 and TRBJ1-2; D is unclear. The CDR3 is made up of 16 amino acids. With 5 bases removed from V and 8 bases from J, the gap between germline ends came to 25 bases. Germline-derived CDR1 and CDR2 are SGHKS and YYEKEE (reference sequence).

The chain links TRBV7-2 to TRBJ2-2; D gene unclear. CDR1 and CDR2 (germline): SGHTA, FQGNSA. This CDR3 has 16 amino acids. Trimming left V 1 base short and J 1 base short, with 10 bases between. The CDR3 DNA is TGTGCCAGCAGCTTAGTTCTTCCAGAGAACACCGGGGAGCTGTTTTTT. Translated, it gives CASSLVLPENTGELFF.